Presented here are 23 T cell receptor beta chains from one specimen sequenced in a study of cytomegalovirus exposure and HLA in healthy donors (dated by TCRdb to about 2017). Library construction relied on the immunoSEQ multiplex PCR assay. The multiplex PCR relied on a mix of 60 forward primers for TCR Vbeta segments and 13 reverse primers for TCR Jbeta segments. Drawn from immuneACCESS, this table holds only the in-frame rearrangements with V and J called that TCRdb kept. Clones are partly lost; checked studies trace under half to an unresolved V gene and leave the rest unexplained. The table for this sample lists about 130,000 clones; about 83% of them were counted only once. The ten largest clones represent roughly 3.7% of the sample. The sequenced sample consisted of PBMCs. The receptors originated from a woman aged 40-49 years in good health and CMV-seropositive.

The chain uses TRBV25-1 and TRBJ2-1; D ambiguous. The germline CDR1 and CDR2 sequences are MGHDK and SYGVNS. This CDR3 contains 11 residues. The V and J ends lost 6 bases and 8 bases respectively, with 8 bases between them. CDR3 DNA: TGTGCCAGCAGAAGAGGTCATGAGCAGTTCTTC. Translated: CASRRGHEQFF.

The chain uses TRBV9 and TRBJ1-1; the match to TRBD1 covers 8 bases. The CDR3 runs 16 residues. The germline CDR1 and CDR2 sequences are SGDLS and YYNGEE. The V segment lost 0 bases and the J segment 5 bases; nucleotides outside the gene matches: 9. The CDR3 is CASSVGPGQVETEAFF. CDR3 in DNA: TGTGCCAGCAGCGTAGGCCCGGGACAGGTCGAAACTGAAGCTTTCTTT.

The chain links TRBV7-9 to TRBJ1-3; 7 bases map to TRBD1. Germline CDR1 is SEHNR and CDR2 is FQNEAQ (reference sequence). The CDR3 totals 17 residues. V trimming: 1 base; J trimming: 0 bases; junction bases outside the gene matches: 6. The CDR3: CASSLGGTAFSGNTIYF. The CDR3 nucleotides are TGTGCCAGCAGCTTAGGAGGGACAGCCTTCTCTGGAAACACCATATATTTT.

In DNA, the CDR3 is TGTGCCAGCTCACCCCGAGAAGAGACCCAGTACTTC. Its translation: CASSPREETQYF. V and J are TRBV18 and TRBJ2-5; D not certain. Germline V lookup: CDR1 KGHSH, CDR2 LQKENI. The CDR3 sequence is 12 residues long. V was cut by 3 bases and J by 3 bases, with 5 bases left in between.

This rearrangement joins TRBV10-1 to TRBJ2-3; no clear D. The CDR3 totals 13 residues. The V gene's germline CDR1 is WNHNN and CDR2 SYGVQD (reference sequence). The germline V and J ends were trimmed by 8 bases and 2 bases, with 11 bases remaining between them. The CDR3 DNA reads as TGCGCCAGCTCTGACAAGCCCACAGATACGCAGTATTTT. Its protein is CASSDKPTDTQYF.

The CDR3 nucleotides are TGTGCCAGCTCACCTGACAGGGGTTACTACAATGAGCAGTTCTTC. Its translation is CASSPDRGYYNEQFF. V and J are TRBV18 and TRBJ2-1; 8 positions agree with TRBD1. The CDR3 length is 15 residues. Germline loops: CDR1 KGHSH, CDR2 LQKENI. The V and J ends lost 3 bases and 3 bases, in that order; junction bases with no gene match: 4.

Regarding this clone: Other DNA sequences of this sample code for an identical CDR3. This chain links TRBV5-1 with TRBJ2-1; 9 bases line up with TRBD2. The V gene's germline CDR1 is SGHRS and CDR2 YFSETQ. V shed 0 bases, J shed 4 bases, and the junction held 2 bases outside the gene matches. The CDR3 sequence is 15 residues long. The CDR3 here is CASSLETSGYNEQFF. The CDR3 region has the DNA TGCGCCAGCAGCTTGGAGACTAGCGGATACAATGAGCAGTTCTTC.

This clone was counted only a few times. The J gene is TRBJ2-5, the V gene TRBV9; 7 nucleotides match TRBD2. Losses at the gene ends were 0 bases for V and 2 bases for J; bases not matched to a gene: 4. The CDR3 is 15 amino acids. Germline V CDR1 and CDR2: SGDLS, YYNGEE. The CDR3 DNA follows: TGTGCCAGCAGCGTAGCGGCTAGCGGACAAGAGACCCAGTACTTC. Translated, it gives CASSVAASGQETQYF.

The V and J genes are TRBV6-1 and TRBJ2-7; TRBD1 might be the D (6 bases). The CDR3 extends over 15 amino acids. Trimming pared 7 bases from V and 5 bases from J, leaving 21 bases between. Germline lookup yields CDR1 MNHNS and CDR2 SASEGT. DNA for the CDR3: TGTGCCAGCACTCAGAACAGGGTTCTCACGGACGAGCAGTACTTC. As protein: CASTQNRVLTDEQYF.

This chain joins TRBV20-1 and TRBJ1-2; D not resolved. Per germline, CDR1 DFQATT and CDR2 SNEGSKA (reference sequence). V was clipped by 5 bases and J by 8 bases, with 9 bases between them. The CDR3 is made up of 10 amino acids. The CDR3 region has the DNA TGCAGTGCTTCACGAGCAGGCTACACCTTC. It translates to CSASRAGYTF.

This chain joins TRBV19 and TRBJ2-7; no firm D call. V was trimmed by 3 bases and J by 3 bases, leaving 15 bases between them. Germline values: CDR1 LNHDA, CDR2 SQIVND (reference sequence). CDR3 size: 15 residues. The CDR3 nucleotides read TGTGCCAGTAGTATTCATCCCCAGGTCGGCTACGAGCAGTACTTC. Its protein product is CASSIHPQVGYEQYF.

This clone was seen just once. The chain links TRBV30 to TRBJ2-3, with 10 bases fitting TRBD2. Germline loops: CDR1 GTSNPN, CDR2 SVGIG (reference sequence). Trimming removed 5 bases from V and 0 bases from J; junction bases left unmatched: 11. This CDR3 has 17 amino acids. This CDR3 reads CAWAGLAPASSTDTQYF. Here the CDR3 DNA reads TGTGCCTGGGCGGGACTAGCGCCAGCTTCTAGCACAGATACGCAGTATTTT.

The chain links TRBV28 to TRBJ2-1; 7 bases fit TRBD1. Trimming took 1 base from V and 9 from J; bases not matched to a gene: 6. The CDR3 totals 14 residues. The V gene's germline CDR1 is MDHEN and CDR2 SYDVKM. The chain's CDR3 is CASSLLQGFGEQFF. Here the CDR3 DNA reads TGTGCCAGCAGTTTATTACAGGGGTTTGGTGAGCAGTTCTTC.

The J gene is TRBJ1-4, the V gene TRBV30; weak D call: TRBD1 (6 bases). CDR1 and CDR2 (germline): GTSNPN, SVGIG (reference sequence). The germline V and J ends were trimmed by 2 bases and 1 base, with 11 bases remaining between them. The CDR3 runs 15 residues. The CDR3 DNA is TGTGCCTGGAGTACTCACAGGGAAACTAATGAAAAACTGTTTTTT. As protein: CAWSTHRETNEKLFF.

This chain connects TRBV15 to TRBJ2-5; TRBD2 might be the D (5 bases). Germline lookup yields CDR1 LNHNV and CDR2 YYDKDF (reference sequence). This CDR3 is 13 amino acids long. The germline V and J ends were trimmed by 3 bases and 5 bases, with 10 bases remaining between them. The DNA of the CDR3 is TGTGCCACCAGCAGTAGGGAGACGGAGACCCAGTACTTC. Its translation is CATSSRETETQYF.

V is TRBV19 and J is TRBJ2-6; tentative D call: TRBD1 (5 bases). V lost 0 bases, J lost 0 bases, and 12 bases lay in between. The CDR3 loop spans 18 amino acids. Germline CDR1 LNHDA, CDR2 SQIVND (reference sequence). CDR3 nucleotides: TGTGCCAGTAGTATAGAGCAGGGCTTGAACTCTGGGGCCAACGTCCTGACTTTC. Encoded protein: CASSIEQGLNSGANVLTF. The full variable domain, completed using reference TRBV19 and TRBJ2-6, is DGGITQSPKYLFRKEGQNVTLSCEQNLNHDAMYWYRQDPGQGLRLIYYSQIVNDFQKGDIAEGYSVSREKKESFPLTVTSAQKNPTAFYLCASSIEQGLNSGANVLTFGAGSRLTVL.

CDR3 residues: CASSSRTGGSSPLHF. Here the CDR3 DNA reads TGTGCCAGCAGCTCAAGGACAGGGGGCTCTTCACCCCTCCACTTT. This chain connects TRBV7-2 to TRBJ1-6; TRBD1 matches at 11 bases. This CDR3 has 15 amino acids. Losses at the gene ends were 4 bases for V and 9 bases for J; bases not matched to a gene: 5. CDR1 is SGHTA and CDR2 is FQGNSA in the germline V gene.

The chain employs TRBV13 and TRBJ2-5, with D perhaps TRBD2 (6 bases). Germline loops: CDR1 PRHDT, CDR2 FYEKMQ (reference sequence). Trimming removed 5 bases from V and 0 bases from J, with 10 bases in between. This CDR3 spans 14 amino acids. In nucleotides, the CDR3 is TGTGCCAGCAGCCTTCTAGCGTACCAAGAGACCCAGTACTTC. Protein product: CASSLLAYQETQYF.

The J gene is TRBJ2-5, the V gene TRBV5-1, with 9 bases identical to TRBD1. The V gene end was trimmed by 3 bases and the J gene end by 5 bases; junction bases not matched to a gene: 5. From germline, CDR1 is SGHRS and CDR2 YFSETQ. The CDR3 extends over 14 amino acids. The CDR3 nucleotides are TGCGCCAGCAGCTCCGGACAGGGGTTGGAGACCCAGTACTTC. Its translation: CASSSGQGLETQYF.

The J gene is TRBJ1-6, the V gene TRBV5-1; TRBD1 is a possible D gene (6 bases). Germline V gene lookup returns CDR1 SGHRS and CDR2 YFSETQ. CDR3 length: 17 amino acids. Trimming cost V 4 bases and J 0 bases, with 14 bases left between them. The CDR3 here is CASSLDSFHSYNSPLHF. The CDR3 DNA reads TGCGCCAGCAGCCTGGACAGCTTCCACTCCTATAATTCACCCCTCCACTTT.

The rearrangement joins TRBV28 to TRBJ1-2; 12 positions match TRBD1. The V and J ends lost 6 bases and 3 bases, in that order; junction bases with no gene match: 11. The CDR3 consists of 17 residues. Germline loops: CDR1 MDHEN, CDR2 SYDVKM. The chain's CDR3 is CASSPSGQGARDYGYTF. In nucleotides, the CDR3 is TGTGCCAGCAGCCCATCGGGACAGGGGGCAAGGGACTATGGCTACACCTTC.

The genes are TRBV7-2 and TRBJ2-1; 7 bases line up with TRBD2. The V gene end was trimmed by 5 bases and the J gene end by 5 bases; junction bases not matched to a gene: 12. The CDR3 sequence is 16 residues long. The germline V gene encodes CDR1 SGHTA and CDR2 FQGNSA. CDR3: CASSRIGGGSDNEQFF. The CDR3 nucleotides read TGTGCCAGCAGCCGAATTGGGGGGGGAAGTGACAATGAGCAGTTCTTC.

This clone was seen a few times. The J gene is TRBJ2-7, the V gene TRBV19; unclear D gene. Per germline, CDR1 LNHDA and CDR2 SQIVND (reference sequence). The CDR3 length is 14 residues. Trimming removed 1 base at V and 6 bases at J, with 13 bases between. Here the CDR3 reads CASSIGAMTPEQYF. The CDR3, as DNA: TGTGCCAGTAGTATAGGCGCTATGACTCCCGAGCAGTACTTC.